Listed here are 30 T cell receptor beta chains from one sample, sequenced in a study of cytomegalovirus exposure and HLA in healthy donors. Primers: 60 Vbeta forward and 13 Jbeta reverse. Libraries were prepared by immunoSEQ multiplex PCR; TCRdb keeps only in-frame clonotypes and omits some of them. The table shows over 100,000 clones, with roughly four fifths occurring only once. Material for sequencing was PBMCs. The receptor source for this set is a male donor in good health and CMV-seronegative.

The chain employs TRBV5-1 and TRBJ2-3; TRBD2 aligns across 10 bases. J lost 5 bases, V lost 4 bases, and 10 bases had no gene match. This CDR3 is built from 16 residues. Germline CDR1 is SGHRS and CDR2 is YFSETQ. The chain's CDR3 is CASSGVLAGAGDTQYF. The CDR3, as DNA: TGCGCCAGCAGCGGGGTGCTAGCGGGAGCAGGAGATACGCAGTATTTT. Full variable domain (rest looked up from reference TRBV5-1 and TRBJ2-3): KAGVTQTPRYLIKTRGQQVTLSCSPISGHRSVSWYQQTPGQGLQFLFEYFSETQRNKGNFPGRFSGRQFSNSRSEMNVSTLELGDSALYLCASSGVLAGAGDTQYFGPGTRLTVL.

This chain uses TRBV6-1 with TRBJ2-5, with D perhaps matching TRBD1 (6 bases). With 7 bases removed from V and 14 bases from J, the gap between germline ends came to 17 bases. Germline V gene lookup returns CDR1 MNHNS and CDR2 SASEGT. There are 11 residues in the CDR3. CDR3 DNA: TGTGCCAGCATGCGGACAGCCCTAACCTACTTC. Protein: CASMRTALTYF.

This clone was seen once. The J gene is TRBJ1-5, the V gene TRBV18, with D uncertain. V lost 2 bases to trimming and J lost 0 bases, with 5 bases between them. There are 14 residues in the CDR3. Germline V lookup: CDR1 KGHSH, CDR2 LQKENI. The CDR3 coding sequence is TGTGCCAGCTCACCAGGGCATAGCAATCAGCCCCAGCATTTT. Its translation is CASSPGHSNQPQHF.

The chain uses TRBV6-5 and TRBJ2-1; TRBD2 agrees at 9 bases. CDR3 size: 13 residues. Germline-derived CDR1 and CDR2 are MNHEY and SVGAGI. V dropped 7 bases and J dropped 10; count of bases not matched to a gene: 8. The CDR3: CASNPRSGREQFF. For the CDR3, the DNA is TGTGCCAGCAACCCCCGGAGCGGGAGGGAGCAGTTCTTC.

V gene TRBV20-1 combines with J gene TRBJ1-1; D is uncertain. The germline CDR1 and CDR2 sequences are DFQATT and SNEGSKA (reference sequence). This CDR3 has 11 residues. Trimming cost V 8 bases and J 4 bases, with 11 bases left between them. Written as DNA, the CDR3 is TGCAGTACCATAACGGGCACTGAAGCTTTCTTT. Protein product: CSTITGTEAFF.

The V gene is TRBV18, the J gene TRBJ2-3; 9 nucleotides line up with TRBD2. V lost 4 bases and J lost 2; bases outside the gene matches: 4. The CDR3 consists of 15 residues. CDR1 KGHSH and CDR2 LQKENI come from the germline V gene. Here the CDR3 DNA reads TGTGCCAGCTCACGAGCGGGGGGTTTCACAGATACGCAGTATTTT. This sequence encodes CASSRAGGFTDTQYF.

The V and J genes are TRBV2 and TRBJ1-1; D is unclear. Looked up from germline, CDR1 is SNHLY and CDR2 is FYNNEI. The CDR3 spans 11 residues. The V end lost 6 bases, the J end lost 1 base, and 3 bases lay between the germline ends. The CDR3 reads CASSSNTEAFF. CDR3 in DNA: TGTGCCAGCAGCTCGAACACTGAAGCTTTCTTT.

The J gene is TRBJ2-1, the V gene TRBV29-1; TRBD1 matches 8 bases. There are 13 residues in the CDR3. The germline V gene encodes CDR1 SQVTM and CDR2 ANQGSEA. Germline trimming cut 6 bases from V and 5 bases from J; bases unmatched to any gene: 6. The chain's CDR3 is CSVRTGLNNEQFF. CDR3 sequence (DNA): TGCAGCGTACGGACAGGGTTGAACAATGAGCAGTTCTTC.

The chain links TRBV28 to TRBJ2-7, with no clear D. V was pared by 2 bases and J by 2 bases, with 7 bases between. This CDR3 has 13 amino acids. Germline loops: CDR1 MDHEN, CDR2 SYDVKM. CDR3 sequence (DNA): TGTGCCAGCAGTTTAAGCGAAGCCTACGAGCAGTACTTC. Encoded protein: CASSLSEAYEQYF.

This clone was picked up a small number of times. CDR3 bases: TGTGCCAGTTCCCAGGGAAGGGAGACCCAGTACTTC. It encodes CASSQGRETQYF. The chain uses TRBV19 and TRBJ2-5, with a weak D call TRBD1 (5 bases). This CDR3 has 12 amino acids. Germline-derived CDR1 and CDR2 are LNHDA and SQIVND (reference sequence). V dropped 8 bases and J dropped 5 bases, with 12 bases sitting between them.

The sample holds one count of this clone. The V call is TRBV7-2, the J call TRBJ2-1, with TRBD1 matching over 8 bases. The length of the CDR3 is 15 residues. Looked up from germline, CDR1 is SGHTA and CDR2 is FQGNSA. V lost 6 bases to trimming and J lost 7 bases; unmatched junction nucleotides: 11. DNA of the CDR3: TGTGCCAGCAGGCGTAGGACAGGGTCGGGGAATGAGCAGTTCTTC. It specifies CASRRRTGSGNEQFF.

This sequence joins TRBV4-3 and TRBJ1-1; 7 bases line up with TRBD1. V shed 6 bases and J 0 bases; nucleotides not matched to a gene: 7. The germline gives CDR1 LGHNA, CDR2 YSLEER. This CDR3 has 15 amino acids. Here the CDR3 DNA reads TGCGCCAGCAGTAAAACGACAGGGATGAACACTGAAGCTTTCTTT. Translating gives CASSKTTGMNTEAFF.

The chain uses TRBV7-8 and TRBJ2-7, with 10 bases aligning to TRBD1. The CDR3 loop spans 16 amino acids. Trimming cost V 6 bases and J 2 bases; bases outside gene matches: 10. Germline lookup yields CDR1 SGHVS and CDR2 FQNEAQ. This chain's CDR3 is CASSSEGTGAAYEQYF. In DNA form, the CDR3 reads TGTGCCAGCAGTTCAGAGGGGACAGGGGCCGCCTACGAGCAGTACTTC.

The rearrangement uses TRBV5-1 and TRBJ2-1; unclear D gene. The CDR3 totals 17 residues. V dropped 4 bases and J dropped 1 base, with 18 bases sitting between them. Germline V gene data show CDR1 as SGHRS and CDR2 as YFSETQ. CDR3 loop: CASSTQPADSSYNEQFF. The CDR3 DNA sequence: TGCGCCAGCAGCACCCAACCGGCAGACTCGTCCTACAATGAGCAGTTCTTC. Combining the CDR3 with reference TRBV5-1 and TRBJ2-1 gives the whole variable domain KAGVTQTPRYLIKTRGQQVTLSCSPISGHRSVSWYQQTPGQGLQFLFEYFSETQRNKGNFPGRFSGRQFSNSRSEMNVSTLELGDSALYLCASSTQPADSSYNEQFFGPGTRLTVL.

This sequence joins TRBV7-9 and TRBJ2-1; D possibly corresponds to TRBD2 (6 bases). Germline loops: CDR1 SEHNR, CDR2 FQNEAQ (reference sequence). V was pared by 1 base and J by 3 bases, with 16 bases between. This CDR3 comprises 17 residues. The CDR3 reads CASSLGAGSLGYNEQFF. For the CDR3, the DNA is TGTGCCAGCAGCTTAGGGGCGGGGTCATTAGGCTACAATGAGCAGTTCTTC.

The genes are TRBV7-9 and TRBJ2-3, with TRBD2 as a possible D gene (6 bases). The CDR3 is made up of 18 amino acids. V gave up 4 bases and J gave up 1 base, with 21 bases separating them. Germline V gene sequence: CDR1 SEHNR, CDR2 FQNEAQ (reference sequence). CDR3 in amino acids: CASSSTPTSSLGTDTQYF. DNA of the CDR3: TGTGCCAGCAGCTCGACCCCGACTAGTAGCCTCGGCACAGATACGCAGTATTTT.

This clone has just a few counts. This chain's CDR3 is CASSLIGASGAFPETQYF. The DNA for the CDR3 is TGTGCCAGCAGCTTAATAGGAGCTAGCGGAGCTTTTCCGGAGACCCAGTACTTC. V and J are TRBV7-2 and TRBJ2-5; 7 bases match TRBD2. The CDR3 consists of 18 residues. The germline V gene encodes CDR1 SGHTA and CDR2 FQGNSA. V was clipped by 2 bases and J by 5 bases; unmatched bases: 17.

This rearrangement joins TRBV7-9 to TRBJ2-1; 10 positions agree with TRBD2. Germline CDR1 SEHNR, CDR2 FQNEAQ (reference sequence). This CDR3 is built from 15 residues. The junction had 3 bases not matched to a gene; V was cut back by 2 bases and J by 5 bases. CDR3 nucleotide sequence: TGTGCCAGCAGCTTAACCCTAGCGGGGGACAATGAGCAGTTCTTC. This translates into CASSLTLAGDNEQFF.

The chain recombines TRBV28 with TRBJ2-5, with TRBD2 matching 14 bases. Germline values: CDR1 MDHEN, CDR2 SYDVKM. There are 16 residues in the CDR3. V was clipped by 1 base and J by 4 bases; unmatched bases: 2. The chain's CDR3 is CASSLLTSGGVETQYF. CDR3 DNA sequence: TGTGCCAGCAGTTTATTGACTAGCGGGGGGGTAGAGACCCAGTACTTC.

The V call is TRBV4-3, the J call TRBJ1-1; D is possibly TRBD1 (6 bases). The ends were cut back, 1 base at V and 4 bases at J, with 10 bases in the middle. The CDR3 loop spans 14 amino acids. Germline V lookup: CDR1 LGHNA, CDR2 YSLEER. CDR3: CASSQGRGLTEAFF. The DNA of the CDR3 is TGCGCCAGCAGCCAAGGGCGGGGGCTCACTGAAGCTTTCTTT.

This sequence joins TRBV7-9 and TRBJ1-2; D gene uncertain. The CDR3 covers 11 residues. Germline assignment: CDR1 SEHNR and CDR2 FQNEAQ (reference sequence). V was cut by 7 bases and J by 8 bases, with 11 bases left in between. CDR3 amino acids: CASMERGGYTF. CDR3 nucleotide sequence: TGTGCCAGCATGGAGAGAGGGGGCTACACCTTC.

The gene calls are TRBV7-9 and TRBJ2-7, with a weak D call TRBD2 (6 bases). The germline V gene encodes CDR1 SEHNR and CDR2 FQNEAQ (reference sequence). Between the trimmed V and J ends, which lost 4 bases and 2 bases, there was a span of 21 bases. The CDR3 loop spans 17 amino acids. CDR3 in amino acids: CASSSRMGGRGPYEQYF. CDR3 nucleotide sequence: TGTGCCAGCAGCTCAAGGATGGGGGGAAGGGGTCCCTACGAGCAGTACTTC. Full variable domain (missing parts from reference TRBV7-9 and TRBJ2-7): DTGVSQNPRHKITKRGQNVTFRCDPISEHNRLYWYRQTLGQGPEFLTYFQNEAQLEKSRLLSDRFSAERPKGSFSTLEIQRTEQGDSAMYLCASSSRMGGRGPYEQYFGPGTRLTVT.

This clone is a singleton in its sample. The DNA for the CDR3 is TGTGCCAGCAGCTTAGCGGCTTCTTCCCTGGATACGCAGTATTTT. Residues: CASSLAASSLDTQYF. The chain combines TRBV7-2 with TRBJ2-3; D not resolved. Between the trimmed V and J ends, which lost 0 bases and 6 bases, there was a span of 13 bases. Germline loops: CDR1 SGHTA, CDR2 FQGNSA. The CDR3 is 15 amino acids.

J is TRBJ2-1 and V is TRBV6-5; maybe TRBD1 (6 bases). Trimming pared 11 bases from V and 7 bases from J, leaving 12 bases between. Germline lookup yields CDR1 MNHEY and CDR2 SVGAGI. CDR3 length equals 11 residues. CDR3 sequence (DNA): TGTGCCGCCCAGGGGTCGAATGAGCAGTTCTTC. As protein: CAAQGSNEQFF.

The genes are TRBV6-5 and TRBJ1-1; 8 bases map to TRBD1. Per the germline V gene, CDR1 is MNHEY and CDR2 is SVGAGI. J gave up 4 bases and V 6 bases, and 10 bases lay outside the gene matches. CDR3 length equals 15 residues. The DNA of the CDR3 is TGTGCCAGCAGATGGCTTGGGACAGGTGGCACTGAAGCTTTCTTT. Translation gives CASRWLGTGGTEAFF.

This clone was counted only a few times. This sequence joins TRBV10-3 and TRBJ2-3; TRBD1 aligns across 9 bases. From germline, CDR1 is ENHRY and CDR2 SYGVKD. With 3 bases clipped from V and 0 bases from J, the junction kept 7 bases outside the gene matches. CDR3 size: 17 residues. Here the CDR3 DNA reads TGTGCCATCAGTGACGGGACAGGGAATCCTAGCACAGATACGCAGTATTTT. Its protein product is CAISDGTGNPSTDTQYF.

The V call is TRBV27, the J call TRBJ1-6; 8 nucleotides agree with TRBD1. J lost 7 bases, V lost 2 bases, and 4 bases had no gene match. The CDR3 contains 15 residues. Germline lookup yields CDR1 MNHEY and CDR2 SMNVEV (reference sequence). The CDR3 reads CASSLRDRPNSPLHF. In nucleotides, the CDR3 is TGTGCCAGCAGTTTACGGGACAGGCCGAATTCACCCCTCCACTTT.

CDR3 DNA sequence: TGTGCCAGCAGTCCAGCGTGGAGGAACACTGAAGCTTTCTTT. Amino acids: CASSPAWRNTEAFF. The chain has TRBV28 and TRBJ1-1; D is ambiguous. Germline V gene data show CDR1 as MDHEN and CDR2 as SYDVKM. The V end lost 5 bases, the J end lost 1 base, and 11 bases lay between the germline ends. This CDR3 region has 14 residues.

The J gene is TRBJ2-5, the V gene TRBV14, with D perhaps TRBD1 (5 bases). The CDR3 spans 15 residues. Germline V gives CDR1 SGHDN, CDR2 FVKESK. V was clipped by 2 bases and J by 0 bases, with 10 bases between them. The CDR3 sequence is CASSQFKGNQETQYF. DNA of the CDR3: TGTGCCAGCAGCCAATTTAAGGGGAACCAAGAGACCCAGTACTTC.

The chain carries TRBV5-6 and TRBJ2-7; 10 bases align to TRBD2. V was pared by 0 bases and J by 3 bases, with 3 bases of the junction left unmatched. The germline V gene encodes CDR1 SGHDT and CDR2 YYEEEE. CDR3 size: 15 residues. Here the CDR3 reads CASSLGLAGDYEQYF. Here the CDR3 DNA reads TGTGCCAGCAGCTTGGGGCTAGCGGGAGACTACGAGCAGTACTTC.